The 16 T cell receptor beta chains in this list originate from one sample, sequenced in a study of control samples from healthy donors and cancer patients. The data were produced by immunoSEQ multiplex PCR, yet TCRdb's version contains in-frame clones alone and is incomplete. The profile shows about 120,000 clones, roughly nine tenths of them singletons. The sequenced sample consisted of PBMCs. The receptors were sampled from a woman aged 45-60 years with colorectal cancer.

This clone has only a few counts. In DNA form, the CDR3 reads TGTGCCAGCAGGGTAGACAGGGGACGATCTTCACCCCTCCACTTT. Translated, it gives CASRVDRGRSSPLHF. This chain connects TRBV6-5 to TRBJ1-6; 8 bases match TRBD1. Germline values: CDR1 MNHEY, CDR2 SVGAGI. The CDR3 length is 15 residues. V lost 6 bases to trimming and J lost 9 bases; unmatched junction nucleotides: 10.

The CDR3 region has the DNA TGTGCCAGCAGTTCGACGACATGGAACACTGAAGCTTTCTTT. Residues: CASSSTTWNTEAFF. The genes are TRBV6-1 and TRBJ1-1; D is unclear. The germline gives CDR1 MNHNS, CDR2 SASEGT. The length of the CDR3 is 14 residues. Trimming pared 5 bases from V and 1 base from J, leaving 11 bases between.

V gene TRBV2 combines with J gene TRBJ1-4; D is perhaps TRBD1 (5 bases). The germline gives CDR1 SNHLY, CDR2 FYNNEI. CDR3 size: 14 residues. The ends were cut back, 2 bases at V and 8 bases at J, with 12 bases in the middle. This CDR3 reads CASSELGVREKLFF. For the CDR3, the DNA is TGTGCCAGCAGTGAACTGGGGGTCAGGGAAAAACTGTTTTTT.

CDR3 DNA sequence: TGTGCCAGCAGCTTAGAGCAGGGGAGCTCCTACGAGCAGTACTTC. This encodes CASSLEQGSSYEQYF. This chain uses TRBV7-6 with TRBJ2-7, with D possibly being TRBD1 (6 bases). This CDR3 region has 15 residues. The V gene lost 1 base and the J gene lost 0 bases, with 10 bases spanning the gap. From germline, CDR1 is SGHVS and CDR2 FNYEAQ. Based on the CDR3 plus reference TRBV7-6 and TRBJ2-7, the full variable domain is GAGVSQSPRYKVTKRGQDVALRCDPISGHVSLYWYRQALGQGPEFLTYFNYEAQQDKSGLPNDRFSAERPEGSISTLTIQRTEQRDSAMYRCASSLEQGSSYEQYFGPGTRLTVT.

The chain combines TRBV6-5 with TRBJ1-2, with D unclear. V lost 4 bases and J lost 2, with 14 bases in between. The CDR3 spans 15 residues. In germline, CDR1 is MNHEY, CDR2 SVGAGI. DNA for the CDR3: TGTGCCAGCAGTTGGGGTTCCGACGGAAACTATGGCTACACCTTC. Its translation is CASSWGSDGNYGYTF.

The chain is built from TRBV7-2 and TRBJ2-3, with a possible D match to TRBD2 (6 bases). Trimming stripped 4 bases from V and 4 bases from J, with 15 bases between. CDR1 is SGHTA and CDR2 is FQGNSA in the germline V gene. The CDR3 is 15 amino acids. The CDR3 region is CASSSTGLLPDTQYF. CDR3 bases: TGTGCCAGCAGCTCGACGGGACTTCTCCCAGATACGCAGTATTTT.

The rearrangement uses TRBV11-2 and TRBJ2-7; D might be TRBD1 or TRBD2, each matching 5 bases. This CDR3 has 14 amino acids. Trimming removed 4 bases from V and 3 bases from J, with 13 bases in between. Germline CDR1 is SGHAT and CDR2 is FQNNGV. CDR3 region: CASSSQGRLYEQYF. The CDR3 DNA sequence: TGTGCCAGCAGCTCGCAGGGACGACTCTACGAGCAGTACTTC.

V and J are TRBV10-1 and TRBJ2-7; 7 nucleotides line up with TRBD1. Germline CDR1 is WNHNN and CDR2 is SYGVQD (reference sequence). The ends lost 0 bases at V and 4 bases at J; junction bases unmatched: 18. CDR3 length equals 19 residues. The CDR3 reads CASSESVSSEAGGRYEQYF. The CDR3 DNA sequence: TGCGCCAGCAGTGAGTCGGTCTCAAGTGAGGCAGGGGGTCGATACGAGCAGTACTTC.

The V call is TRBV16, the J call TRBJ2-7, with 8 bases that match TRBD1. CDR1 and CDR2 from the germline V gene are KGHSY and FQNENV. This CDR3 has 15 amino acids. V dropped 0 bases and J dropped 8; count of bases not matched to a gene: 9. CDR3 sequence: CASSQSVGQGFQQYF. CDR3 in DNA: TGTGCCAGCAGCCAATCGGTTGGACAGGGTTTTCAGCAGTACTTC.

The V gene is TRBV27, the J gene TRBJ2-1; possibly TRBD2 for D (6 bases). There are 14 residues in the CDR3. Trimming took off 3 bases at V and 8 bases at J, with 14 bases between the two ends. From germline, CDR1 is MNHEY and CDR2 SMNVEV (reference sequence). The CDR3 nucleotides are TGTGCCAGCAGTTTCCCGGGAGCAACTTATGAGCAGTTCTTC. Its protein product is CASSFPGATYEQFF.

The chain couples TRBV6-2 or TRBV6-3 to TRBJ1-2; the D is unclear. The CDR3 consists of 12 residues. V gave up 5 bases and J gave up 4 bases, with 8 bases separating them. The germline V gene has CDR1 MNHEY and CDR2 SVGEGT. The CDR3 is CASSRAGYGYTF. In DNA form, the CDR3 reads TGTGCCAGCAGTCGGGCCGGCTATGGCTACACCTTC.

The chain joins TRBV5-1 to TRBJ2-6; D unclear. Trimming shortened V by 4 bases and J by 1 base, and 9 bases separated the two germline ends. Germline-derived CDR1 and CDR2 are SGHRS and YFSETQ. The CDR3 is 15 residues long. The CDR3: CASSPQTSGANVLTF. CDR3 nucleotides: TGCGCCAGCAGCCCCCAGACTTCTGGGGCCAACGTCCTGACTTTC.

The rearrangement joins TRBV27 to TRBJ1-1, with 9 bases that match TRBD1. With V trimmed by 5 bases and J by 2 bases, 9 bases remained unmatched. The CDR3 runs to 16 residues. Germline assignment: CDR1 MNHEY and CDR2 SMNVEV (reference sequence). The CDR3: CASSRSGQGKNTEAFF. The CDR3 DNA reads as TGTGCCAGCAGTAGGTCGGGACAGGGTAAAAACACTGAAGCTTTCTTT.

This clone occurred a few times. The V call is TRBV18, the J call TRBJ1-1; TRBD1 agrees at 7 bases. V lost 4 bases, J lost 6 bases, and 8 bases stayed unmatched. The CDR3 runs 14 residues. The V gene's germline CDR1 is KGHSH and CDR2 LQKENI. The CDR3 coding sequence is TGTGCCAGCTCACTAATGGGGACAGCCTCTGAAGCTTTCTTT. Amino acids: CASSLMGTASEAFF.

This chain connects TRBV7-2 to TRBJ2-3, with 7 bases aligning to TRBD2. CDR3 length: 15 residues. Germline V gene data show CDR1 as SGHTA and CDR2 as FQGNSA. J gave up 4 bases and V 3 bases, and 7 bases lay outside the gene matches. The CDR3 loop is CASSFRGLAADTQYF. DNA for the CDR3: TGTGCCAGCAGCTTTAGGGGCCTAGCGGCAGATACGCAGTATTTT.

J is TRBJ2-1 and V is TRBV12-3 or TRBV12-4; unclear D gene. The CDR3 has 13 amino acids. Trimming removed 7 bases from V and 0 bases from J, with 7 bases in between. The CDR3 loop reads CASISSSYNEQFF. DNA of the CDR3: TGTGCCAGCATAAGCAGCTCCTACAATGAGCAGTTCTTC.